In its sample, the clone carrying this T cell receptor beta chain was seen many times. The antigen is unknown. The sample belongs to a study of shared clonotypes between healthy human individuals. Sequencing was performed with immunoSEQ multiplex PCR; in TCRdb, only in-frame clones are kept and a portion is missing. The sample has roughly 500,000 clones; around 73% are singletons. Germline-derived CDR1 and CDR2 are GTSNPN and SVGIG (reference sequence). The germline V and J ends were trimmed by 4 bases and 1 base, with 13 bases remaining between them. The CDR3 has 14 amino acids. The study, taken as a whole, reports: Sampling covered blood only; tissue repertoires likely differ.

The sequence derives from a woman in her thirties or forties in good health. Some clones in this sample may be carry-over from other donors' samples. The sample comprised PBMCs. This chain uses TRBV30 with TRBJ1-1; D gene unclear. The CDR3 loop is CAWTDLQPNTEAFF. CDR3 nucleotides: TGTGCCTGGACGGATTTACAGCCGAACACTGAAGCTTTCTTT.